These T cell receptor beta chains were read from a single sample in a study of shared clonotypes between healthy human individuals. The protocol was immunoSEQ multiplex PCR, while the TCRdb copy is restricted to in-frame clones and leaves out a portion. The sample shows about 1 million clones, about 74% of them seen only once. Sequences were obtained from memory CD4+ T cells sorted from blood. The receptors come from a man aged 18-30 years in good health. CDR3s include the opening cysteine and the closing phenylalanine or tryptophan. The order of the fields is J gene, V gene, CDR3 protein.

>TRBJ1-5|TRBV13
CASSLGHSNQPQHF
>TRBJ1-5|TRBV6-6
CASSQDNPDLNQPQHF
>TRBJ2-7|TRBV28
CASSQGTRSYEQYF
>TRBJ1-6|TRBV18
CASSPSQGQNNSPLHF
>TRBJ2-1|TRBV5-4
CASSSFGTSGGVDEQFF
>TRBJ1-4|TRBV30
CAWSGSLGEKLFF
>TRBJ2-3|TRBV7-3
CASSLTGTETDTQYF
>TRBJ2-3|TRBV5-1
CASSLATSGVDTQYF
>TRBJ1-2|TRBV6-6
CASSGTHGYTF
>TRBJ1-4|TRBV5-1
CASSPPHEKLFF
>TRBJ1-1|TRBV4-2
CASSQHQGGGDAEAFF
>TRBJ2-2|TRBV7-2
CASRGTSGINTGELFF
>TRBJ2-3|TRBV30
CASGWGRTDTQYF
>TRBJ2-3|TRBV5-4
CASSKPQGTDTQYF
>TRBJ1-1|TRBV27
CASSLRMGGGRVTEAFF
>TRBJ2-1|TRBV6-5
CASTSPQRNEQFF
>TRBJ2-7|TRBV28
CASSSLGTVNYEQYF
>TRBJ2-7|TRBV6-1
CASSEGGSIYEQYF
>TRBJ1-1|TRBV7-9
CASSLEVGSTEAFF
>TRBJ2-3|TRBV18
CASSPSADTQYF
>TRBJ1-1|TRBV28
CASSFLFPHGGDTEAFF
>TRBJ1-2|TRBV5-1
CASSLQGGANYGYTF
>TRBJ2-7|TRBV9
CASSVGGAFYEQYF
>TRBJ1-1|TRBV19
CASRRNGELGEVNTEAFF
>TRBJ1-1|TRBV9
CASSVTVMNTEAFF
>TRBJ1-4|TRBV9
CASSVGPTGGANEKLFF
>-|TRBV11-2
CASSSRLAGVQETQYF
>TRBJ2-5|TRBV10-1
CASSERGLETQYF
>TRBJ2-2|TRBV11-2
CASSSLTGTGNGELFF
>TRBJ2-5|TRBV5-4
CASSLWNRETQYF
>TRBJ2-5|TRBV4-3
CASSQGQGPRTETQYF
>TRBJ2-2|TRBV30
CAWSVARPGELFF